This TCR beta chain was identified during a study of CD8 T cells in Susac syndrome. Random hexamers served to reverse transcribe about 0.45 to 1 ug RNA. MiXCR was run by TCRdb on the immunoSEQ multiplex PCR reads, yielding one entry per CDR3 protein. The data hold roughly 86,000 distinct CDR3 sequences, with about 96% observed a single time. The receptor was isolated from a human donor with Susac syndrome. Specimen: CD8+ T cells from PBMCs.

CDR3 protein: CSARDPGTSGFYNEQFF. The CDR3 DNA is TGCAGTGCTAGAGACCCCGGGACTAGCGGATTCTACAATGAGCAGTTCTTC. This chain links TRBV20-1 with TRBJ2-1, with 11 bases that match TRBD2. Trimming removed 0 bases from V and 3 bases from J; junction bases left unmatched: 7. The germline V gene has CDR1 DFQATT and CDR2 SNEGSKA (reference sequence). This CDR3 region has 17 residues.